This entry is about one T cell receptor beta chain. Antigen specificity is unknown. This sample is drawn from a study of cytomegalovirus exposure and HLA in healthy donors. Regarding the study as a whole: Later analysis identified several of the most significant clusters that appeared linked to common viral pathogens.

The primer mix had 60 Vbeta and 13 Jbeta primers. Assay: immunoSEQ multiplex PCR; the TCRdb copy retains only in-frame clones and omits some. The sample lists approximately 100,000 clones; about 70% were seen once. V lost 4 bases, J lost 0 bases, and 7 bases lay in between. This CDR3 is 14 amino acids long. Germline V gene sequence: CDR1 SGHTA, CDR2 FQGNSA. The sequence derives from a man aged 45-60 years in good health and CMV-seropositive. This chain uses TRBV7-2 with TRBJ2-1; D is unresolved. Sequencing was carried out using PBMCs. The CDR3 reads CASSSRSSYNEQFF. CDR3 coding DNA: TGTGCCAGCAGCTCGCGAAGCTCCTACAATGAGCAGTTCTTC. The whole variable domain, remainder taken from reference TRBV7-2 and TRBJ2-1, is GAGVSQSPSNKVTEKGKDVELRCDPISGHTALYWYRQSLGQGLEFLIYFQGNSAPDKSGLPSDRFSAERTGGSVSTLTIQRTQQEDSAVYLCASSSRSSYNEQFFGPGTRLTVL.